This T cell receptor (beta chain) was recorded in a study of OX40 agonist ivuxolimab in advanced cancers. V dropped 0 bases and J dropped 5 bases, with 13 bases sitting between them. CDR1 and CDR2 from the germline V gene are MNHNY and SVGAGI (reference sequence). The CDR3 is made up of 15 amino acids. TCRdb's copy holds only in-frame clones and misses some; the assay was immunoSEQ multiplex PCR. Of tens of thousands of clones in the sample, roughly 86% were seen once. The sample here was CD4+ or CD8+ T cells sorted from blood, taken in a trial of the OX40 agonist ivuxolimab. This sequence was found in an adult with an advanced solid tumor such as melanoma, head and neck, liver or kidney cancer. The rearrangement links TRBV6-6 to TRBJ1-1, with D tentatively TRBD1 (6 bases). The CDR3: CASSYSNGGRTEAFF. Here the CDR3 DNA reads TGTGCCAGCAGTTACTCGAATGGGGGGCGAACTGAAGCTTTCTTT.